This TCR beta chain was sequenced in a study of control samples from healthy donors and cancer patients. This clone occurred once. Method: immunoSEQ multiplex PCR; TCRdb's copy keeps in-frame clones and lacks some. The sample lists about 89,000 clones; more than 75% were seen once. Germline V gene lookup returns CDR1 KGHSH and CDR2 LQKENI. The CDR3 sequence is 15 residues long. Trimming removed 1 base at V and 0 bases at J, with 6 bases between. The TCR comes from a woman aged 40 to 50 in good health. V gene TRBV18 combines with J gene TRBJ1-4; D not resolved. Sequencing was carried out using blood. CDR3 DNA sequence: TGTGCCAGCTCACCACAGGAAGCAACTAATGAAAAACTGTTTTTT. Its protein is CASSPQEATNEKLFF.